This record looks at one T cell receptor (beta chain) sequence and its context. The specificity of this receptor is unknown. Base qualities were left out, and no much larger clone turns up one base away. TCRbeta rearrangements were sequenced from genomic DNA using the immunoSEQ assay at survey resolution. The paper's data handling went like this. In the TCR sequencing data, the lowest productive clonotype frequency that could be detected was 2.59 x 10-5. Analyses included only productive TCRbeta rearrangements, meaning complete and in-frame sequences. Simpson clonality, calculated in the immunoSEQ Analyzer version 3.0, was used as the measure of sample clonality. Clones were categorized by frequency as very rare, small, medium, large (1-20%) or hyperexpanded (>20%). OLGA 1.2.3 estimated generation probabilities, VDJtools produced V-gene circos plots, VDJdb was queried for specificities, and GLIPH identified CDR3 motifs. The clones in this table, taken by TCRdb from immuneACCESS, are in-frame only. Not every clone is retained; where verified, under half of the shortfall comes from an unresolved V gene, and the cause of the rest is unknown. From that table come the V and J calls and clone size; the DNA was used to work out D and trimming. Within this sample are 30,000 to 40,000 clones, with more than 70% of them counted one time only. Approximately 1% of the sample comes from the top ten.

The trim is 3 bases for V and 4 bases for J, with a gap of 12 bases between the germline ends. In the germline V gene, CDR1 corresponds to ENHRY and CDR2 to SYGVKD. From cysteine to phenylalanine, the CDR3 is 14 amino acids long. Only the CDR3 region is kept as DNA, spanning 42 bases read in frame from base 1. The sample comes from a study of STAT5B mutations in CD4+ large granular lymphocyte leukemia (dated by TCRdb to 2021 to 2024). As for the study more broadly: Among the healthy controls, the CDR3 'QG' motif was associated with a particular HLA allele. Flow cytometry performed on FACSCanto II or FACSVerse showed that the purified fractions had more than 95% purity among lymphocytes. The study compared the TCRbeta repertoires of patients with CD4+ T-cell large granular lymphocyte leukemia against those of healthy blood donors. The investigation overall reported the following: Compared with healthy CD4+ repertoires, CD4-sorted patient repertoires appeared more clonal, and this difference remained even after the putative leukemic clones were removed. Main leukemic clonotypes were private to each patient, although roughly 25% of the main leukemic clonotypes were found at low frequency in the non-leukemic repertoires of other patients. Enrichment of TRBV06-family usage was observed among the top patient clones (8/27) relative to healthy controls (2/35). The data were not HLA-matched, and the higher clonality in CD4+ T-LGLL than in CD8+ T-LGLL could be due to the relatively small sample size.

Buffy coats from under 40 blood donors, supplied by the Finnish Red Cross blood service, were used as healthy controls. All TCR-sequenced material derived from peripheral blood: patient blood samples and healthy donor buffy coats. Peripheral blood mononuclear cells were isolated by Ficoll-Hypaque gradient centrifugation. Magnetic purification was used to isolate CD4+ cells from the buffy coats of the healthy controls. Genomic DNA was extracted with the Gentra Puregene Cell and Tissue kit and quantified on a Qubit 2.0 fluorometer. The chain was built from TRBV10-3 and TRBJ1-2; the D region possibly corresponds to TRBD1 (5 bases align). The receptor was derived from a human donor in good health. Sequenced input: CD4+ T cells from blood buffy coats. The DNA sequence is TGTGCCATCAGTGAAAGGGGCGCGATCTATGGCTACACCTTC. This codes for CAISERGAIYGYTF.